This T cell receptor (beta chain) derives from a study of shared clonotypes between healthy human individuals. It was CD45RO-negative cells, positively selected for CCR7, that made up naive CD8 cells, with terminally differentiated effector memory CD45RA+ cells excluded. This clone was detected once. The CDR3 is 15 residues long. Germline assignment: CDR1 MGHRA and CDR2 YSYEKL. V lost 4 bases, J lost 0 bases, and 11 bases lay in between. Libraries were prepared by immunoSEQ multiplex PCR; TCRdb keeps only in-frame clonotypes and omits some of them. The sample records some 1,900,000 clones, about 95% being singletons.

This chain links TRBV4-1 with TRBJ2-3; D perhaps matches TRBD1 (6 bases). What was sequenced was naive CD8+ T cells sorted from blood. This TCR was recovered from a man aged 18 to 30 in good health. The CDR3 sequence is CASSRTETSTDTQYF. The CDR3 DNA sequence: TGCGCCAGCAGCCGGACAGAGACTAGCACAGATACGCAGTATTTT.